Sequencing of this TCR beta chain was carried out in a study of control samples from healthy donors and cancer patients. Using immunoSEQ multiplex PCR, the repertoire was profiled, and TCRdb retains in-frame clones only, with some absent. Of about 140,000 clones listed, more than 85% are singletons. V lost 0 bases, J lost 7 bases, and 11 bases lay in between. Germline assignment: CDR1 SGHRS and CDR2 YFSETQ. CDR3 length: 14 residues. The TCR comes from a woman in her 30s in good health. The sample taken for sequencing was blood. This chain connects TRBV5-1 to TRBJ2-1; a possible D gene is TRBD2 (6 bases). The CDR3 is CASSLEEGRNEQFF. DNA for the CDR3: TGCGCCAGCAGCTTGGAAGAGGGGAGGAATGAGCAGTTCTTC.